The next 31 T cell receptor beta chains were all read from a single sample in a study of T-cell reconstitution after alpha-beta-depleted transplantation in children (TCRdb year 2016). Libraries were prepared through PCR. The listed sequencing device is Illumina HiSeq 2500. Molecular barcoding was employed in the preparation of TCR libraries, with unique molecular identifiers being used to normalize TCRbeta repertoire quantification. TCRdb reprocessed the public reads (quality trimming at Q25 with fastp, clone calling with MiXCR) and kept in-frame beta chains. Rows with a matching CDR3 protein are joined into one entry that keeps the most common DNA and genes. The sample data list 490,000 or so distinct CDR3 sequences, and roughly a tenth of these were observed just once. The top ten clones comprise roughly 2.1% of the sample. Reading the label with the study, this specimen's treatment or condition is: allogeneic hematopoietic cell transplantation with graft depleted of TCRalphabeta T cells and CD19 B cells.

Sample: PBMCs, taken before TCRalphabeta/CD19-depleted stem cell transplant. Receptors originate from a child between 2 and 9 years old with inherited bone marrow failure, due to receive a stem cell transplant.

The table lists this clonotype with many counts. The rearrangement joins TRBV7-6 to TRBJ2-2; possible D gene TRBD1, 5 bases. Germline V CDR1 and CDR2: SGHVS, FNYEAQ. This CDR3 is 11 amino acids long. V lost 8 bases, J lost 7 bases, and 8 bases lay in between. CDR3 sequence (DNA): TGTGCCAGCGGTAGGGGCGGGGAGCTGTTTTTT. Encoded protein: CASGRGGELFF.

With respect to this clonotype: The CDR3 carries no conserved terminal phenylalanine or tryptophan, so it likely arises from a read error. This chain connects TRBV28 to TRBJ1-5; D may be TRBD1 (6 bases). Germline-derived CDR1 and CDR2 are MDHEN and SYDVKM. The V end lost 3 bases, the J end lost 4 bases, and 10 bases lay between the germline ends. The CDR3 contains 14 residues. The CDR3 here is CASSLLRGNQPQHL. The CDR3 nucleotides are TGTGCCAGCAGTTTGTTAAGGGGGAATCAGCCCCAGCATTTA.

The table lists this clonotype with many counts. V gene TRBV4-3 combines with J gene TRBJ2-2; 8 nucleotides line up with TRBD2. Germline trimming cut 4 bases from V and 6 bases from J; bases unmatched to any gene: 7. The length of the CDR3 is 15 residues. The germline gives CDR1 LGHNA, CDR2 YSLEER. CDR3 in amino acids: CASSLAGRGAGELFF. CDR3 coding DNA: TGCGCCAGCAGCCTAGCGGGACGGGGGGCCGGGGAGCTGTTTTTT.

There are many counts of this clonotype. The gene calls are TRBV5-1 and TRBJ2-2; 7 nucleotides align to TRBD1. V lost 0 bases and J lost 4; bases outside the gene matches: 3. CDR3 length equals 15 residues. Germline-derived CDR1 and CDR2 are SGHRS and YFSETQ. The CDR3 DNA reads TGCGCCAGCAGCTTGGGACAGGGACCCACCGGGGAGCTGTTTTTT. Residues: CASSLGQGPTGELFF. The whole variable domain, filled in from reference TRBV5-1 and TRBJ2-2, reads KAGVTQTPRYLIKTRGQQVTLSCSPISGHRSVSWYQQTPGQGLQFLFEYFSETQRNKGNFPGRFSGRQFSNSRSEMNVSTLELGDSALYLCASSLGQGPTGELFFGEGSRLTVL.

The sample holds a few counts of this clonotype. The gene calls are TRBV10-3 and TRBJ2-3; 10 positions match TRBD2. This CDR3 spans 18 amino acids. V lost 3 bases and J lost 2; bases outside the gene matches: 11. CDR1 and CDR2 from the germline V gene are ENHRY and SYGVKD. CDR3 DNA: TGTGCCATCAGTGAACTAGCGGGAAGACCAACTTCCACAGATACGCAGTATTTT. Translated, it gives CAISELAGRPTSTDTQYF.

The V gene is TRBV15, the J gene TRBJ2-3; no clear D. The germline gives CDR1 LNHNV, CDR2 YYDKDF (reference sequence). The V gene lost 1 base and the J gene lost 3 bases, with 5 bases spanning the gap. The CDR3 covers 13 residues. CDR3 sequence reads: CATSRAPTDTQYF. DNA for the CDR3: TGTGCCACCAGCAGAGCTCCGACAGATACGCAGTATTTT.

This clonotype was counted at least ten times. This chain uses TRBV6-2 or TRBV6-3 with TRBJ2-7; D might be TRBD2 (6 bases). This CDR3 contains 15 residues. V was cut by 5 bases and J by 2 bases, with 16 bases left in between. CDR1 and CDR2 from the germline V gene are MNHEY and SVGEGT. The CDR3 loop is CASSNWREGAYEQYF. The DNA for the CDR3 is TGTGCCAGCAGTAATTGGCGGGAAGGGGCCTACGAGCAGTACTTC.

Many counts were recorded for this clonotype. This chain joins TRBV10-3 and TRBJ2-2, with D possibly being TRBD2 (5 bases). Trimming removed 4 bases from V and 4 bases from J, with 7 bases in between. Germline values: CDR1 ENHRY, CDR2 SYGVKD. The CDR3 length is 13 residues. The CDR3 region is CAISVDSTGELFF. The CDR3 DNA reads TGTGCCATCAGTGTGGACTCCACCGGGGAGCTGTTTTTT.

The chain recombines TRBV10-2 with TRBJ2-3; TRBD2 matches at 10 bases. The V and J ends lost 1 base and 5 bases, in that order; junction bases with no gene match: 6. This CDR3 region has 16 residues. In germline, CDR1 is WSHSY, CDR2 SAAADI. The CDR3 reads CASSEFSGRSGDTQYF. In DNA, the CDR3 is TGCGCCAGCAGTGAGTTTAGCGGGAGGTCAGGAGATACGCAGTATTTT.

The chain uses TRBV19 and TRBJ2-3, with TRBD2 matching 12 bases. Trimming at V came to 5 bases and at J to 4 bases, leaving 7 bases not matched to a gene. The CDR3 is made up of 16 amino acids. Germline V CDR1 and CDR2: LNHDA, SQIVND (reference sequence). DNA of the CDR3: TGTGCCAGTAGTGACCGACTAGCGGGAGTTTCAGATACGCAGTATTTT. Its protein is CASSDRLAGVSDTQYF.

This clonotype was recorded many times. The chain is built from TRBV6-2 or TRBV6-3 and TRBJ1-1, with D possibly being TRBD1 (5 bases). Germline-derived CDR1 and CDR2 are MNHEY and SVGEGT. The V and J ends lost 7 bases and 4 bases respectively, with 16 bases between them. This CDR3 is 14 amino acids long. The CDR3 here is CASTPGAYSTEAFF. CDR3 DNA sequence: TGTGCCAGCACGCCCGGGGCCTACAGCACTGAAGCTTTCTTT.

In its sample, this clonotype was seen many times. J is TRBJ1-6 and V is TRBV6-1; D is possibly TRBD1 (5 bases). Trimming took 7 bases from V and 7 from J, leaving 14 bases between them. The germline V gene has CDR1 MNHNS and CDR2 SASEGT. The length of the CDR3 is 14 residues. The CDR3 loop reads CASNDGRENSPLHF. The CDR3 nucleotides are TGTGCCAGCAATGATGGCAGGGAGAATTCACCCCTCCACTTT.

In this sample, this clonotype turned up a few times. CDR3 nucleotide sequence: TGTGCCAGCAGCCCGGCGGAGGGCAGGGCCTACGAGCAGTACTTC. It translates to CASSPAEGRAYEQYF. This chain uses TRBV7-9 with TRBJ2-7; D perhaps matches TRBD2 (6 bases). Germline CDR1 reads SEHNR; CDR2 reads FQNEAQ (reference sequence). This CDR3 spans 15 amino acids. The V end was cut by 5 bases, the J end by 2 bases, with 16 bases between.

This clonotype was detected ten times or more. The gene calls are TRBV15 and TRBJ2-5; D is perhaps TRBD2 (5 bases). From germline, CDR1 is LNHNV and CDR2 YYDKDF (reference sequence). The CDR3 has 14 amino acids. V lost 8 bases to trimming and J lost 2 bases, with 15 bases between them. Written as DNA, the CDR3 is TGTGCCACCCGAAAGGTCGGGGAACAAGAGACCCAGTACTTC. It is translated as CATRKVGEQETQYF.

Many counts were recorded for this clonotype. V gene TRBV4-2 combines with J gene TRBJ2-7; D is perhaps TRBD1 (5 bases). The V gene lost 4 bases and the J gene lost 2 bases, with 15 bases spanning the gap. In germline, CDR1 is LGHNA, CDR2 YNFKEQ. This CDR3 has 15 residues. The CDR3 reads CASSPGLTPAYEQYF. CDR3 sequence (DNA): TGTGCCAGCAGCCCAGGGCTTACTCCAGCCTACGAGCAGTACTTC.

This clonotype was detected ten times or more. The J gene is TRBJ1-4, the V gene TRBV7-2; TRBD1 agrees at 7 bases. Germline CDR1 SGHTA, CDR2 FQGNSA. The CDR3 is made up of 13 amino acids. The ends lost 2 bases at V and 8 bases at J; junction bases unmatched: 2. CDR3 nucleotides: TGTGCCAGCAGCTTATACAGGGGAGAAAAACTGTTTTTT. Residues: CASSLYRGEKLFF. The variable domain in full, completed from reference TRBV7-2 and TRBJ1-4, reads GAGVSQSPSNKVTEKGKDVELRCDPISGHTALYWYRQSLGQGLEFLIYFQGNSAPDKSGLPSDRFSAERTGGSVSTLTIQRTQQEDSAVYLCASSLYRGEKLFFGSGTQLSVL.

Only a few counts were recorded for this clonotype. This CDR3 reads CASRPGRGAAKNIQYF. CDR3 in DNA: TGTGCCAGCAGGCCAGGGCGGGGGGCCGCCAAAAACATTCAGTACTTC. The chain uses TRBV12-3 or TRBV12-4 and TRBJ2-4; 8 bases fit TRBD2. The CDR3 sequence is 16 residues long. V shed 6 bases, J shed 1 base, and the junction held 8 bases outside the gene matches.

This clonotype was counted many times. The CDR3 is CASSPRQGIGYTF. The CDR3 DNA reads as TGTGCCAGCAGCCCCCGACAGGGGATTGGCTACACCTTC. This chain links TRBV3-1 with TRBJ1-2; 8 bases fit TRBD1. CDR3 length: 13 amino acids. The germline V gene has CDR1 LGHDT and CDR2 YNNKEL (reference sequence). After removal of 4 bases from V and 7 bases from J, the junction contained 5 bases not matched to a gene. Complete variable domain (other parts from reference TRBV3-1 and TRBJ1-2): DTAVSQTPKYLVTQMGNDKSIKCEQNLGHDTMYWYKQDSKKFLKIMFSYNNKELIINETVPNRFSPKSPDKAHLNLHINSLELGDSAVYFCASSPRQGIGYTFGSGTRLTVV.

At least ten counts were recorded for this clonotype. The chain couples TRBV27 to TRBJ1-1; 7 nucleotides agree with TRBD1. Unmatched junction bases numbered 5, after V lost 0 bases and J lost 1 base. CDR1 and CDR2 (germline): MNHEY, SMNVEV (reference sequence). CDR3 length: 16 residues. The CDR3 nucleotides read TGTGCCAGCAGTTTATCCCCCGGGACAGCGAACACTGAAGCTTTCTTT. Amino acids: CASSLSPGTANTEAFF.

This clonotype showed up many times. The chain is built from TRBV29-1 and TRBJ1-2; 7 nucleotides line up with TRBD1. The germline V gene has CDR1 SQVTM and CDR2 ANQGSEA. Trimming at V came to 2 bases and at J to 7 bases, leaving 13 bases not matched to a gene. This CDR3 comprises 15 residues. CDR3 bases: TGCAGCGTTGAAAGTAGTACAGGGGAGGTTGGTGGCTACACCTTC. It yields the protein CSVESSTGEVGGYTF.

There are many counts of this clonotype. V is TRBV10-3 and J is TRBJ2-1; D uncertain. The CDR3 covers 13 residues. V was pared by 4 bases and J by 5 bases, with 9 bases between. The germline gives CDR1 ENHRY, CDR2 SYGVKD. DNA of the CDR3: TGTGCCATCAGTGTTCCTCTTAACAATGAGCAGTTCTTC. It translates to CAISVPLNNEQFF.

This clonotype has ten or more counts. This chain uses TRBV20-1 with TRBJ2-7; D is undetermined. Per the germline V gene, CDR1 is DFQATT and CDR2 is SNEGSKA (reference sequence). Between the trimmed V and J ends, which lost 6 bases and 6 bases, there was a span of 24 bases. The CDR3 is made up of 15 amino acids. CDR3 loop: CSAADHLQYFGEQYF. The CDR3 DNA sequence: TGCAGTGCCGCCGATCACCTTCAATATTTTGGCGAGCAGTACTTC.

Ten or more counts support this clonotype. CDR3 bases: TGTGCCAGCAACGCGCCGGGACAGGGCCTTAATGAGCAGTTCTTC. Encoded protein: CASNAPGQGLNEQFF. This chain joins TRBV6-1 and TRBJ2-1; TRBD1 matches 9 bases. J was trimmed by 7 bases and V by 7 bases; bases with no gene match: 11. The CDR3 is 15 amino acids. Per germline, CDR1 MNHNS and CDR2 SASEGT.

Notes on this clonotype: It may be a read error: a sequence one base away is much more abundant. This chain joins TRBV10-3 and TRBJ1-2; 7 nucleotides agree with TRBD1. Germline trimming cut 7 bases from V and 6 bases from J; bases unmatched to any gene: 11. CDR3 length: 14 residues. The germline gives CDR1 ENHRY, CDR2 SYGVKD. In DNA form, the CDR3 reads TGTGCCATCACGGGGTCAGGGGGGCCTCATGGCTACACCTTC. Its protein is CAITGSGGPHGYTF.

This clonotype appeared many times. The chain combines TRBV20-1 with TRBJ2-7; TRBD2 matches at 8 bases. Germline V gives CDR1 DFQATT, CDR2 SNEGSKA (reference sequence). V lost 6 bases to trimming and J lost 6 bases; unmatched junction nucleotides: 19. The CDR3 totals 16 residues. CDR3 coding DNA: TGCAGTGCGAACCCAAGGGAGAGGACTAGCTCCGTCGAGCAGTACTTC. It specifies CSANPRERTSSVEQYF.

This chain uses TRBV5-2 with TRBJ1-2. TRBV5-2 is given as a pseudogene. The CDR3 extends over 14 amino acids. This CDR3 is CARGPERASYGYTF. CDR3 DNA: TGTGCCAGGGGCCCCGAGCGCGCGAGCTATGGCTACACCTTC.

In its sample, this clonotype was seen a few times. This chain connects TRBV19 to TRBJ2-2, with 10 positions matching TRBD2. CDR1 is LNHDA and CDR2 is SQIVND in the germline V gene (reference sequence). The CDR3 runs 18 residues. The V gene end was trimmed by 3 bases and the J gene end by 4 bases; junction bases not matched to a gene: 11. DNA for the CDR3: TGTGCCAGTAGTATTCGGTCTAGCGGGAGAGGAATCACCGGGGAGCTGTTTTTT. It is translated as CASSIRSSGRGITGELFF.

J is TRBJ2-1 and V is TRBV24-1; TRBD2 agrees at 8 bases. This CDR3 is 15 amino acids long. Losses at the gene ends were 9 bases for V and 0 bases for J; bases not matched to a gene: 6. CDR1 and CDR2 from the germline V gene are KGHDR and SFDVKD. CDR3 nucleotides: TGTGCCACCGGGGCGGGGACTAGCTCCTACAATGAGCAGTTCTTC. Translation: CATGAGTSSYNEQFF.

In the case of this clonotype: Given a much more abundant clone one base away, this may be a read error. The CDR3 sequence: CASSFRRLPESRNEQFF. DNA for the CDR3: TGTGCCAGCAGCTTCCGACGACTACCGGAGTCTCGCAATGAGCAGTTCTTC. The gene calls are TRBV7-9 and TRBJ2-1; TRBD2 might be the D (5 bases). The ends were cut back, 3 bases at V and 6 bases at J, with 21 bases in the middle. Germline CDR1 is SEHNR and CDR2 is FQNEAQ (reference sequence). The CDR3 runs 17 residues. The full variable domain, its missing parts supplied by reference TRBV7-9 and TRBJ2-1, is DTGVSQNPRHKITKRGQNVTFRCDPISEHNRLYWYRQTLGQGPEFLTYFQNEAQLEKSRLLSDRFSAERPKGSFSTLEIQRTEQGDSAMYLCASSFRRLPESRNEQFFGPGTRLTVL.

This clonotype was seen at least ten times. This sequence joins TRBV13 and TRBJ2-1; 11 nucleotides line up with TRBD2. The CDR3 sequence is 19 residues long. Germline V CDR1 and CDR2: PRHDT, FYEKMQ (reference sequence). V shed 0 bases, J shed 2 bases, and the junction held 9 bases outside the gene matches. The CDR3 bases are TGTGCCAGCAGCTTAGGCGGGGGACTAGCGGCCACCCCCTACAATGAGCAGTTCTTC. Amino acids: CASSLGGGLAATPYNEQFF.

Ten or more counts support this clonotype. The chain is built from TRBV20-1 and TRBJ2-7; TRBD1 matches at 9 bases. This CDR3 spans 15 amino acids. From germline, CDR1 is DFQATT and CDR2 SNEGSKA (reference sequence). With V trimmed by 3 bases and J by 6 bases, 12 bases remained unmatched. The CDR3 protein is CSASFSGTGYPEQYF. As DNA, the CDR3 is TGCAGTGCTAGCTTTTCCGGGACAGGGTATCCCGAGCAGTACTTC.